This TCR beta chain was identified during a study of regulatory T cells in long-lasting Graves disease. General study points: Persistent cases favored TRBV28, TRBJ1-2 and TRBJ2-5.

Libraries of TCR beta came from iRepertoire HTBI primers plus Arm-PCR of CDR3 regions. TCRdb passed the multiplex PCR reads through MiXCR, listing each CDR3 protein once. This table holds over 650,000 distinct CDR3 sequences, roughly 30% found once. Time point specified: persistent/refractory GD, antithyroid drugs over 5 years with positive TRAb. Preparation of the TCR library used RNA extracted from PBMCs. The patients were drawn from one endocrinology department in Xi'an, China. This clonotype has only a few counts. Its cognate antigen is unknown. V gave up 3 bases and J gave up 5 bases, with 11 bases separating them. The CDR3 spans 13 residues. CDR1 is SEHNR, CDR2 FQNEAQ, per germline (reference sequence).

The sequenced sample was peripheral blood mononuclear cells (PBMCs), obtained when the disease was refractory, from a patient treated with antithyroid drugs. The receptor's source is a female donor with Graves disease. The gene calls are TRBV7-9 and TRBJ2-7; D may be TRBD2 (6 bases). The CDR3 DNA reads as TGTGCCAGCAGCTTCCCGGGCGGGAACGAGCAGTACTTC. It encodes CASSFPGGNEQYF.